Below, one T cell receptor (beta chain) is given with its context. Its matching antigen is unknown. The entry originates in a study of a mutant IDH1 vaccine in newly diagnosed glioma. Study background: The start of vaccination came 4-6 weeks after radiotherapy alone, or with temozolomide cycles. Visit V12 happened at week 35; visit V13 happened at week 47.

The CDR3 spans 15 residues. The germline CDR1 and CDR2 sequences are SGHTS and YDEGEE. V lost 4 bases and J lost 0, with 13 bases in between. Here immunoSEQ multiplex PCR was the method, and the copy in TCRdb shows in-frame clones only, minus some. The sample records approximately 58,000 clones, over 80% being singletons. Time point described: week 47, end of study. Each vaccine dose was 300 ug of mutant IDH1 20-mer peptide, with topical imiquimod. Patients came in for eight vaccinations, in weeks 1, 3, 5, 7, 11, 15, 19 and 23. J is TRBJ1-1 and V is TRBV5-8; D call uncertain. The material was PBMCs, obtained from a glioma patient whose treatment included an IDH1 peptide vaccine. The TCR comes from a young man with glioma. The CDR3, as DNA: TGTGCCAGCAGCCCGGCCGAGAGGGTGAACACTGAAGCTTTCTTT. Residues: CASSPAERVNTEAFF.